The rows below give T cell receptor beta chains drawn from one sample of a study of blood T cell repertoires in COVID-19. TCRdb's table, derived via immunoSEQ multiplex PCR, lists solely in-frame clones and lacks some. The table records around 140,000 clones, approximately 80% of them present only once. The specimen was peripheral blood. Receptor source: a woman aged 55 to 70 with active or convalescent COVID-19. Both conserved end residues are part of each CDR3. D genes are given only for firm matches. For some rows the clone size is stated as once, few or many, or as a class when expanded; others skip it.

NA	TRBV5-5	TRBJ1-6	few	TGTGCCAGCAGCACATCCAGGGATTCACCCCTCCACTTT	CASSTSRDSPLHF
NA	TRBV30	TRBJ2-1	NA	TGTGCCTGGAGTGCCCCTAGGGGCGATGAGCAGTTCTTC	CAWSAPRGDEQFF
TRBD2	TRBV4-1	TRBJ2-1	many	TGCGCCAGCAACCTAGCGGGAGGGAGCTCCTACAATGAGCAGTTCTTC	CASNLAGGSSYNEQFF
TRBD1	TRBV28	TRBJ1-1	NA	TGTGCCAGCAGTACGGGACAGTTGAACACTGAAGCTTTCTTT	CASSTGQLNTEAFF
TRBD1	TRBV19	TRBJ1-4	once	TGTGCCAGTTCCTCCTTTTACAGGGGGCGGGGTAATGAAAAACTGTTTTTT	CASSSFYRGRGNEKLFF
NA	TRBV30	TRBJ1-1	NA	TGTGCCTGGGCCTTAGGGGACACTGAAGCTTTCTTT	CAWALGDTEAFF
NA	TRBV5-4	TRBJ2-5	NA	TGTGCCAGCAGCTTTGCGGGGATCCAAGAGACCCAGTACTTC	CASSFAGIQETQYF
NA	TRBV5-4	TRBJ2-5	NA	TGTGCCAGCCAGATACGGGCGGGACGCGAGACCCAGTACTTC	CASQIRAGRETQYF
NA	TRBV7-2	TRBJ1-2	NA	TGTGCCAGCAGCTCCCAGGCGGGCCTCTATGGCTACACCTTC	CASSSQAGLYGYTF
NA	TRBV29-1	TRBJ2-7	NA	TGCAGCGTTGTTTTCGTCGGGTCCTACGAGCAGTACTTC	CSVVFVGSYEQYF
NA	TRBV2	TRBJ2-5	NA	TGTGCCAGCAGTGAGAAAGCCAGGGAAGAGACCCAGTACTTC	CASSEKAREETQYF
TRBD1	TRBV5-6	TRBJ1-2	NA	TGTGCCAGCAGCTTGGGACAGGGTTCCTATGGCTACACCTTC	CASSLGQGSYGYTF
NA	TRBV5-5	TRBJ1-2	NA	TGTGCCAGCAGCGTCACAGGTTCCGTTAACTATGGCTACACCTTC	CASSVTGSVNYGYTF
TRBD2	TRBV18	TRBJ2-7	NA	TGTGCCAGCTCACCGACGGGACTAGCGGGAGGGGGCGAGCAGTACTTC	CASSPTGLAGGGEQYF
NA	TRBV21-1	TRBJ2-7	NA	TGTGCCAGCAGCGCCACAGGGTCCTACGAGCAGTACTTC	CASSATGSYEQYF
TRBD1	TRBV6-2/TRBV6-3	TRBJ1-1	NA	TGTGCCAGCAGTTCCATTGACAGGGGGCGCCTGAGGAACACTGAAGCTTTCTTT	CASSSIDRGRLRNTEAFF
NA	TRBV21-1	TRBJ2-7	NA	TGTGCCAGCAGCAGCCTAGCCTCGTACGAGCAGTACTTC	CASSSLASYEQYF
TRBD2	TRBV4-2	TRBJ2-1	NA	TGTGCCAGCAGTCCCGGCGGGACTAGCGCCTACAATGAGCAGTTCTTC	CASSPGGTSAYNEQFF
NA	TRBV4-2	TRBJ1-2	once	TGTGCCAGCAGCCAAAGACTGGGTCCCTATGGCTACACCTTC	CASSQRLGPYGYTF
TRBD1	TRBV19	TRBJ1-1	few	TGTGCCAGTAGTTTAAGGACAGGGTTCACTGAAGCTTTCTTT	CASSLRTGFTEAFF
TRBD1	TRBV28	TRBJ2-1	NA	TGTGCCAGCAGTTCCCGGGACAGATCCTACAATGAGCAGTTCTTC	CASSSRDRSYNEQFF
NA	TRBV7-2	TRBJ2-5	NA	TGTGCCAGCAGCTTTGGCGGCAGGGGGGACGAGACCCAGTACTTC	CASSFGGRGDETQYF
TRBD1	TRBV28	TRBJ1-2	NA	TGTGCCAGCAATTCCCAGGGGGTCGACTATGGCTACACCTTC	CASNSQGVDYGYTF
NA	TRBV5-6	TRBJ1-5	NA	TGTGCCAGCATGGAAGGGGGAAACAATCAGCCCCAGCATTTT	CASMEGGNNQPQHF
TRBD1	TRBV24-1	TRBJ2-2	NA	TGTGCCACCAGTGATCCGGGACAGGGTGACACCGGGGAGCTGTTTTTT	CATSDPGQGDTGELFF
TRBD1	TRBV7-2	TRBJ1-3	NA	TGTGCCAGCAGCGGCCGGGACAGCTCTGGAAACACCATATATTTT	CASSGRDSSGNTIYF
NA	TRBV21-1	TRBJ2-2	NA	TGTGCCAGCAGGAGGGCCCCCCGAGGGGAGCTGTTTTTT	CASRRAPRGELFF
TRBD1	TRBV5-1	TRBJ1-1	NA	TGCGCCAGCAGCTTGTTTTTTAGGGCAGGGGGCAAAATGAACACTGAAGCTTTCTTT	CASSLFFRAGGKMNTEAFF
TRBD2	TRBV4-2	TRBJ2-2	few	TGTGCCAGCAGCCCGGGACTAGCCAACACCGGGGAGCTGTTTTTT	CASSPGLANTGELFF
NA	TRBV19	TRBJ1-1	NA	TGTGCCAGTAGTATAGGCCCTTCGGGGAAGACTGAAGCTTTCTTT	CASSIGPSGKTEAFF
NA	TRBV20-1	TRBJ1-1	NA	TGCAGTGCTAGTTCGGGGGGGCCGAACACTGAAGCTTTCTTT	CSASSGGPNTEAFF
TRBD1	TRBV6-5	TRBJ1-6	NA	TGTGCCAGCTCCCGGGACAGTAATAATTCACCCCTCCACTTT	CASSRDSNNSPLHF
TRBD1	TRBV7-8	TRBJ1-3	NA	TGTGCCAGCAGCTTTCGGACAGGGATACTCTCTGGAAACACCATATATTTT	CASSFRTGILSGNTIYF
NA	TRBV15	TRBJ2-7	NA	TGTGCCACCAGCAGAGATGCAGGGGGGATATACGAGCAGTACTTC	CATSRDAGGIYEQYF
NA	TRBV4-1	TRBJ1-1	few	TGCGCCAGCAAGACTTCGAACGCTGAAGCTTTCTTT	CASKTSNAEAFF
NA	TRBV29-1	TRBJ1-4	NA	TGCAGCGTTGGGGGAGGGGGGACCGCAACTAATGAAAAACTGTTTTTT	CSVGGGGTATNEKLFF
NA	TRBV7-9	TRBJ2-7	NA	TGTGCCAGCACCCACCGGGACTTCTACGAGCAGTACTTC	CASTHRDFYEQYF
TRBD2	TRBV3-1/TRBV3-2	TRBJ2-3	NA	TGTGCCAGCAGCCAAAATCGGCTAGCGGGAGCCCCAGATACGCAGTATTTT	CASSQNRLAGAPDTQYF
TRBD1	TRBV9	TRBJ1-2	NA	TGTGCCAGCAGCGTAGCTGACAGGGGTGGCTATGGCTACACCTTC	CASSVADRGGYGYTF
NA	TRBV3-1/TRBV3-2	TRBJ1-2	once	TGTGCCAGCAGCCAAGGGGTTCGAACAGGGACTAACTATGGCTACACCTTC	CASSQGVRTGTNYGYTF
TRBD1	TRBV6-1	TRBJ2-5	NA	TGTGCCAGCAGTGAACGAGATACAGGGGACTTC	CASSERDTGDF
TRBD1	TRBV6-4	TRBJ2-3	NA	TGTGCCAGCAGCTTAACAGGGGCCACAGATACGCAGTATTTT	CASSLTGATDTQYF
NA	TRBV5-4	TRBJ2-4	NA	TGTGCCAGCAGCCCGGACCCAGGGGAAAACATTCAGTACTTC	CASSPDPGENIQYF
TRBD1	TRBV10-3	TRBJ1-2	NA	TGTGCCATCAGTGAACCCAGGACAGGCCATGGCTACACCTTC	CAISEPRTGHGYTF
TRBD2	TRBV5-1	TRBJ2-3	once	TGCGCCAGCAGCTTGGCTCCCGGAGCGGGGGGGCGAGATACGCAGTATTTT	CASSLAPGAGGRDTQYF
TRBD1	TRBV19	TRBJ2-5	NA	TGTGCCAGCCGGGACAGGGGGAGCGAGACCCAGTACTTC	CASRDRGSETQYF
TRBD2	TRBV6-6	TRBJ2-3	NA	TGTGCCAGCAGCCGCGGACTAGCGGGGGGCACAGATACGCAGTATTTT	CASSRGLAGGTDTQYF
TRBD1	TRBV7-3	TRBJ1-2	NA	TGTGCCAGCAGCTCGGACAGGGGCGGCTATGGCTACACCTTC	CASSSDRGGYGYTF
NA	TRBV6-6	TRBJ1-5	NA	TGTGCCAGCAGTAGGGACGCTCAGGGGCAGCCCCAGCATTTT	CASSRDAQGQPQHF
NA	TRBV5-1	TRBJ1-2	NA	TGCGCCAGCAGCTTGGCCGTCACAGACCATGGCTACACCTTC	CASSLAVTDHGYTF
TRBD1	TRBV19	TRBJ1-4	NA	TGTGCCGGCAAAAGACAGGGGCGAAATGAAAAACTGTTTTTT	CAGKRQGRNEKLFF